This TCR beta chain is drawn from a study of shared clonotypes between healthy human individuals. General study results and limits: Some naive CD4 clonotypes, approximately 4.5%, turned up in common across four donors. Since donors were few, the genetic and exposure-history diversity represented was limited. The study sampled only blood, and tissue repertoires likely differ.

Naive CD8 cells lacked CD45RO and underwent positive selection for CCR7, leaving out terminally differentiated effector memory CD45RA+ cells. The CDR3 consists of 17 residues. Trimming removed 4 bases from V and 0 bases from J; junction bases left unmatched: 7. Germline V gene sequence: CDR1 SGHRS, CDR2 YFSETQ. On this clone: Its antigen is unknown.

Assay: immunoSEQ multiplex PCR; the TCRdb copy retains only in-frame clones and omits some. Of approximately 1.9 million clones in the sample, 93% were seen once. The source of this sequence is a man aged 18 to 35 in good health. Some clones in this sample may be carry-over from other donors' samples. The material sequenced was naive CD8+ T cells from PBMCs. The V call is TRBV5-1, the J call TRBJ2-2, with 9 bases matching TRBD1. The CDR3 DNA reads as TGCGCCAGCAGCATTGCCGGGACAGGGACGAACACCGGGGAGCTGTTTTTT. Translated, it gives CASSIAGTGTNTGELFF.